Below, one T cell receptor (beta chain) is given with its context. Its antigen remains unknown. The source of the sample is a study of T cell repertoires in cytomegalovirus infection. The germline CDR1 and CDR2 sequences are MDHEN and SYDVKM. CDR3 length equals 18 residues. V shed 4 bases and J 5 bases; nucleotides not matched to a gene: 8. TCRdb passed the reads through MiXCR, listing each CDR3 protein once. This sample carries about 900,000 distinct CDR3 sequences, about 33% of them seen once, and the ten largest clones take around an eighth. Sequencing used cultured CD8+ T cells from PBMCs, obtained from culture after CMV antigen stimulation. The chain couples TRBV28 to TRBJ2-2; 15 bases align to TRBD2. The TCR sequence derives from a human donor in good health (CMV status not recorded). Some clones in this sample may be carry-over from other donors' samples. The DNA for the CDR3 is TGTGCCAGCAGTTCTTGGACTAGCGGGGGGGCCCGTACCGGGGAGCTGTTTTTT. Translation gives CASSSWTSGGARTGELFF. The variable domain in full, with the rest retrieved from reference TRBV28 and TRBJ2-2, is DVKVTQSSRYLVKRTGEKVFLECVQDMDHENMFWYRQDPGLGLRLIYFSYDVKMKEKGDIPEGYSVSREKKERFSLILESASTNQTSMYLCASSSWTSGGARTGELFFGEGSRLTVL.